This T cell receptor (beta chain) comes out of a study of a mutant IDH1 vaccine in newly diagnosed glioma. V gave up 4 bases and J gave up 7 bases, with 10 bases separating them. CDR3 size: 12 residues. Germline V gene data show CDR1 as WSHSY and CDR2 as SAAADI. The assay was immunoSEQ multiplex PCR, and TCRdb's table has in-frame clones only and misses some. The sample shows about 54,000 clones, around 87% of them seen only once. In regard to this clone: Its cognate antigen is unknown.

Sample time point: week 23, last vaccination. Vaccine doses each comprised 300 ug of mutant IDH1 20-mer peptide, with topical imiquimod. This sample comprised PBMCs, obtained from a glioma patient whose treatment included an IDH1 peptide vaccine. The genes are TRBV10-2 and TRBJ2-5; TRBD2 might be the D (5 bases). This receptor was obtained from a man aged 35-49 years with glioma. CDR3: CASSVPRGTQYF. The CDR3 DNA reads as TGCGCCAGCAGTGTGCCTCGGGGGACCCAGTACTTC.